This section outlines one T cell receptor (beta chain) sequence together with its context. This sample was taken from a study of CD8 T cells in Susac syndrome. TCR beta from blood CD8+ and CD4+ T cells was sequenced. Germline CDR1 and CDR2: MNHEY and SVGAGI. The CDR3 consists of 12 residues. Trimming cost V 3 bases and J 14 bases, with 16 bases left between them. RNA amounts of roughly 0.5 to 1 ug underwent reverse transcription with random hexamers. TCRdb itself ran the immunoSEQ multiplex PCR reads through MiXCR, one entry per CDR3 protein. The table lists 120,000 or so distinct CDR3 sequences, roughly 94% of them singletons.

J is TRBJ1-2 and V is TRBV6-5, with D possibly being TRBD1 (5 bases). Source material: CD8+ T cells from PBMCs. The TCR comes from a human donor with Susac syndrome. CDR3 sequence: CASSYTGTVVTF. The CDR3 bases are TGTGCCAGCAGTTATACCGGGACGGTGGTAACCTTC.